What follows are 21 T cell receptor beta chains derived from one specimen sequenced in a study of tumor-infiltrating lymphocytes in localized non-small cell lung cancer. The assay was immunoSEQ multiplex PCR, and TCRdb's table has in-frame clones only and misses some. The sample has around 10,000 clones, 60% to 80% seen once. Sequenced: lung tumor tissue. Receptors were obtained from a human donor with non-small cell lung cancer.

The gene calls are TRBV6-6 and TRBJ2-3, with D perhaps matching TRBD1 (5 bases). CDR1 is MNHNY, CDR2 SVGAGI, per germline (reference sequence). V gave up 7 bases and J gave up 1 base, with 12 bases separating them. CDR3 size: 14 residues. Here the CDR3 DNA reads TGTGCCAGCAAAGGGGAAGGTGGCACAGATACGCAGTATTTT. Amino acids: CASKGEGGTDTQYF.

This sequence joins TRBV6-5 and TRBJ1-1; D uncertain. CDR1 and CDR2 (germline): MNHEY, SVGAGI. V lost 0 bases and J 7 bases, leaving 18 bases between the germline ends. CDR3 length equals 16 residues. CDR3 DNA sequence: TGTGCCAGCAGTTACTCGAGGAAAAGTTACGGGAGTGAAGCTTTCTTT. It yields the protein CASSYSRKSYGSEAFF.

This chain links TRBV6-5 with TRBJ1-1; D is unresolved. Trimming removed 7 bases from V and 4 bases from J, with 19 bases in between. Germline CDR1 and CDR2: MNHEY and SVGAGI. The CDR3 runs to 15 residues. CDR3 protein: CASTPQILLGTEAFF. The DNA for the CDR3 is TGTGCCAGCACCCCGCAAATTCTATTGGGCACTGAAGCTTTCTTT.

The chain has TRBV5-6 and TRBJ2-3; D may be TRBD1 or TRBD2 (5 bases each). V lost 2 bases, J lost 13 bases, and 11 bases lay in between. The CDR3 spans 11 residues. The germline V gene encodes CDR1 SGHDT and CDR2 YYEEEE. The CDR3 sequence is CASSFQRGEYF. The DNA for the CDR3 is TGTGCCAGCAGCTTTCAAAGGGGAGAGTATTTT. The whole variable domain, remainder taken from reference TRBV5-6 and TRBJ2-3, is DAGVTQSPTHLIKTRGQQVTLRCSPKSGHDTVSWYQQALGQGPQFIFQYYEEEERQRGNFPDRFSGHQFPNYSSELNVNALLLGDSALYLCASSFQRGEYFGPGTRLTVL.

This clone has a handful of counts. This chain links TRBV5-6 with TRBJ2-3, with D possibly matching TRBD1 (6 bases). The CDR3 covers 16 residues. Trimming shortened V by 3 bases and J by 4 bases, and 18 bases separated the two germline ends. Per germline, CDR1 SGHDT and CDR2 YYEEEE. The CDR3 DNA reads TGTGCCAGCAGCTCAGCGCGGCAGGGGCTCGCAGATACGCAGTATTTT. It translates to CASSSARQGLADTQYF.

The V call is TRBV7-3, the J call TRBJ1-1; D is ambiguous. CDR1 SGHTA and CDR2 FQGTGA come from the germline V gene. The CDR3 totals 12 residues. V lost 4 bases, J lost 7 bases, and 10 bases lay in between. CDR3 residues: CASSSLSGEAFF. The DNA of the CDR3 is TGTGCCAGCAGCTCCCTCAGCGGTGAAGCTTTCTTT.

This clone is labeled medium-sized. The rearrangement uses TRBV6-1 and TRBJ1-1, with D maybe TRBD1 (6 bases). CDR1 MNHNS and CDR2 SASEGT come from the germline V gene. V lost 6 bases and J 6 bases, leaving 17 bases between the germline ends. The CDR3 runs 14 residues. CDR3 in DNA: TGTGCCAGCAGCCTAGGGGGTGGGTTGGCTGAAGCTTTCTTT. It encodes CASSLGGGLAEAFF.

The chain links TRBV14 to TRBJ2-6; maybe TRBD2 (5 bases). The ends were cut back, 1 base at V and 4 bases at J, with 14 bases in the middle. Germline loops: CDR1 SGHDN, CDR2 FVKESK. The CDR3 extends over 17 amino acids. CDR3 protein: CASSQVPVGRGANVLTF. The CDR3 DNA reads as TGTGCCAGCAGCCAAGTCCCGGTGGGGAGAGGGGCCAACGTCCTGACTTTC. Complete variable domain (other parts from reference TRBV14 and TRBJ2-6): EAGVTQFPSHSVIEKGQTVTLRCDPISGHDNLYWYRRVMGKEIKFLLHFVKESKQDESGMPNNRFLAERTGGTYSTLKVQPAELEDSGVYFCASSQVPVGRGANVLTFGAGSRLTVL.

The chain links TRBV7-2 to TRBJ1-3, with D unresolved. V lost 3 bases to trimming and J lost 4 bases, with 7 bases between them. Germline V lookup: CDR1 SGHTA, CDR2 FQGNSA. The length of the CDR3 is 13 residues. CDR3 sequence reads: CASSLGPGNTIYF. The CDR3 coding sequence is TGTGCCAGCAGCTTGGGTCCCGGAAACACCATATATTTT.

The CDR3 DNA sequence: TGCAGCGTGAAAGGGACAGGCTACGAGCAGTACTTC. Its translation: CSVKGTGYEQYF. The J gene is TRBJ2-7, the V gene TRBV29-1; 8 nucleotides line up with TRBD1. Germline values: CDR1 SQVTM, CDR2 ANQGSEA. The V and J ends lost 6 bases and 3 bases, in that order; junction bases with no gene match: 4. The CDR3 is 12 residues long.

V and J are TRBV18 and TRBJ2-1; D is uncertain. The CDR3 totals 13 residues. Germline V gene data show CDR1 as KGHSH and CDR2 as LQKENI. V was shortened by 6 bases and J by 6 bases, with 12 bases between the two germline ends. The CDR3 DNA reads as TGTGCCAGCTCCCGAGAGTTGTTCAATGAGCAGTTCTTC. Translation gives CASSRELFNEQFF.

CDR3 coding DNA: TGTGCCAGCAGCCAAGAAAGTACGAAGAACACTGAAGCTTTCTTT. Its protein is CASSQESTKNTEAFF. The V gene is TRBV14, the J gene TRBJ1-1; no firm D call. The CDR3 runs to 15 residues. V lost 0 bases and J lost 1, with 9 bases in between. CDR1 is SGHDN and CDR2 is FVKESK in the germline V gene.

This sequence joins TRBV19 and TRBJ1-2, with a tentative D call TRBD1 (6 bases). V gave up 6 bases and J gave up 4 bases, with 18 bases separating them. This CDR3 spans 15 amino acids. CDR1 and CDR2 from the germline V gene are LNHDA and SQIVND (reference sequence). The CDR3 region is CASRTPGERVYGYTF. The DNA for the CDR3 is TGTGCCAGTAGGACTCCAGGGGAACGCGTCTATGGCTACACCTTC.

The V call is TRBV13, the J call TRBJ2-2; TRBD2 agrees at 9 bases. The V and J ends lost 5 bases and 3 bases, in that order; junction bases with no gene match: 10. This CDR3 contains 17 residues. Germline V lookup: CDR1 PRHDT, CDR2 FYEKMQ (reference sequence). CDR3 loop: CASSRWGSGGYTGELFF. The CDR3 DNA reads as TGTGCCAGCAGCAGATGGGGTAGCGGGGGTTACACCGGGGAGCTGTTTTTT.

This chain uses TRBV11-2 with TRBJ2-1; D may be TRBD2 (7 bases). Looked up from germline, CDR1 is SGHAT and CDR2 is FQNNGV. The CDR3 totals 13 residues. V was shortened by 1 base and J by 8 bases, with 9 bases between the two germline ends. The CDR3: CASSLGGGYEQFF. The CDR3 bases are TGTGCCAGCAGCTTAGGCGGGGGCTATGAGCAGTTCTTC.

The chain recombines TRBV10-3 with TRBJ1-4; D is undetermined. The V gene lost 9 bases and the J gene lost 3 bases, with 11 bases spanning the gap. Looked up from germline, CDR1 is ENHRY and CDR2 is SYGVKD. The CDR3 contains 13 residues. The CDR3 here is CAMGNGPNEKLFF. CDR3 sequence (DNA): TGTGCCATGGGGAATGGCCCTAATGAAAAACTGTTTTTT.

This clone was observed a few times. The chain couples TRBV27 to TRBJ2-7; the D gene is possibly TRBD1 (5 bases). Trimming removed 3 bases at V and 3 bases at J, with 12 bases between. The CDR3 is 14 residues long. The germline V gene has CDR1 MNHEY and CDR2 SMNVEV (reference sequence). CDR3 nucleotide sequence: TGTGCCAGCAGTTTCAGGGCCGAGATCTACGAGCAGTACTTC. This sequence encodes CASSFRAEIYEQYF.

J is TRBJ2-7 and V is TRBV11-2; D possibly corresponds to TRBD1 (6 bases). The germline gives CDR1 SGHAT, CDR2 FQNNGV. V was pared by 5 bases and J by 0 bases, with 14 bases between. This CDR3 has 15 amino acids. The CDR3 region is CASSLDRSLSYEQYF. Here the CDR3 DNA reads TGTGCCAGCAGCCTTGACAGGTCCCTCTCCTACGAGCAGTACTTC.

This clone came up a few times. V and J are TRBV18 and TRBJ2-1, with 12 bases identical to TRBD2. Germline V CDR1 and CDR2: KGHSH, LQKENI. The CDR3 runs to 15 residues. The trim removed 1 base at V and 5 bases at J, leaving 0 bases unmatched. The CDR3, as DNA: TGTGCCAGCTCACCACGACTAGCGGGAGACAATGAGCAGTTCTTC. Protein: CASSPRLAGDNEQFF.

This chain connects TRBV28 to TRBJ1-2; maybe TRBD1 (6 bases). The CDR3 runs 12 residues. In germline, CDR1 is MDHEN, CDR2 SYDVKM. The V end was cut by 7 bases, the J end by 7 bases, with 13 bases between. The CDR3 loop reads CASTSQGTGYTF. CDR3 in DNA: TGTGCCAGCACCTCGCAGGGGACTGGCTACACCTTC.

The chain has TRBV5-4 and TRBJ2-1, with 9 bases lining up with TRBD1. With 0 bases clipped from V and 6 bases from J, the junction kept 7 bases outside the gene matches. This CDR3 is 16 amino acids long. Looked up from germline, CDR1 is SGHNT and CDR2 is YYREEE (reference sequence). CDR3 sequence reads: CASSLGGTGFGNEQFF. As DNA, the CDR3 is TGTGCCAGCAGCTTGGGGGGGACAGGGTTCGGCAATGAGCAGTTCTTC.